This T cell receptor (beta chain) emerged from a study of cytomegalovirus exposure and HLA in healthy donors. Study in general: Within an early data release were 65 million to 90 million unique TCRs drawn from HLA-typed donors.

PCR amplification relied on 60 Vbeta primers (plus 13 Jbeta primers). Sequenced by immunoSEQ multiplex PCR; TCRdb stores in-frame clones only, minus some. The data hold 110,000 or so clones, with 75% to 90% observed a single time. This clone turned up a few times. Its antigen is unknown. Findings and limits, study-wide: An analysis done earlier found most TCR beta V segments productive about 87% or about 30% of the time.

This clonotype originated in a man aged 25 to 45 in good health and CMV-seropositive. The sample comprised PBMCs.

Written as DNA, the CDR3 is TGTGCCAGCAGCTTACGACAGGGGGCCGGGGAGCTGTTTTTT. Encoded protein: CASSLRQGAGELFF. The chain links TRBV7-3 to TRBJ2-2, with 9 bases identical to TRBD1. There are 14 residues in the CDR3. Germline CDR1 reads SGHTA; CDR2 reads FQGTGA. V dropped 2 bases and J dropped 6; count of bases not matched to a gene: 1. Combining the CDR3 with reference TRBV7-3 and TRBJ2-2 gives the whole variable domain GAGVSQTPSNKVTEKGKYVELRCDPISGHTALYWYRQSLGQGPEFLIYFQGTGAADDSGLPNDRFFAVRPEGSVSTLKIQRTERGDSAVYLCASSLRQGAGELFFGEGSRLTVL.